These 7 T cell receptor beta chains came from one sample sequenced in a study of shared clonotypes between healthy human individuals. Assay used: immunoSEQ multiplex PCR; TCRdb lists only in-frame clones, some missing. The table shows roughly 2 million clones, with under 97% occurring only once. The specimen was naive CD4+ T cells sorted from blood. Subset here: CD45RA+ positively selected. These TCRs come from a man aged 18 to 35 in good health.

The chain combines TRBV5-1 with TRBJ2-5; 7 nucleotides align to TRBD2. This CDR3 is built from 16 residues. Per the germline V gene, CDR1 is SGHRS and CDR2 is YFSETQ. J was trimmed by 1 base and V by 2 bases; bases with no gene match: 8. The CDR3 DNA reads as TGCGCCAGCAGCTTTGGGGCTAGCGGACTCCAAGAGACCCAGTACTTC. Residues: CASSFGASGLQETQYF.

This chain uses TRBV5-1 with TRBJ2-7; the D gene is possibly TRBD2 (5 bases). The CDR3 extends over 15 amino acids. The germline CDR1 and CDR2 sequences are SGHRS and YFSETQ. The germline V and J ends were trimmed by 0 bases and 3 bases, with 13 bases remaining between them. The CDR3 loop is CASSLEGGPFYEQYF. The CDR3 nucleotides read TGCGCCAGCAGCTTGGAGGGCGGGCCTTTCTACGAGCAGTACTTC.

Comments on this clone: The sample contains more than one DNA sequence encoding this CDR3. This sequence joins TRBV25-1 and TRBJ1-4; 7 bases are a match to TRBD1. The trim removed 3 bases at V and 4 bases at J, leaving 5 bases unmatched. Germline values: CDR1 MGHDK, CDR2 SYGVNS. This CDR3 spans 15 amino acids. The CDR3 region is CASSDPGTVNEKLFF. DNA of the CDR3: TGTGCCAGCAGTGATCCCGGGACAGTTAATGAAAAACTGTTTTTT.

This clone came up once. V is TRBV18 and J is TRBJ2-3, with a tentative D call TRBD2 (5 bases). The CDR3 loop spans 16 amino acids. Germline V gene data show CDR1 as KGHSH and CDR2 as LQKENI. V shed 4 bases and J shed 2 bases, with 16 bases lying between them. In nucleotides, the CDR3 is TGTGCCAGCTCACTGGGAGTTGGTGCTAACACAGATACGCAGTATTTT. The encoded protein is CASSLGVGANTDTQYF.

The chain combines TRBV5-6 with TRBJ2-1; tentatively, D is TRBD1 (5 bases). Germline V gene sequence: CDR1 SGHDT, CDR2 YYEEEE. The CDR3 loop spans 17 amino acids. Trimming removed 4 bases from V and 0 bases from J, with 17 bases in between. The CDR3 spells CASSTGNRGRSYNEQFF. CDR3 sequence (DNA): TGTGCCAGCAGCACTGGTAATAGGGGCCGCTCCTACAATGAGCAGTTCTTC.

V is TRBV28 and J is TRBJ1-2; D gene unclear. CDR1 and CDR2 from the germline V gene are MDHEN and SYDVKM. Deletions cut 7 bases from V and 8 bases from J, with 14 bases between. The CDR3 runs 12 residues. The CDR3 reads CASMPGVGGYTF. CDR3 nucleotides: TGTGCCAGCATGCCGGGTGTCGGCGGCTACACCTTC.

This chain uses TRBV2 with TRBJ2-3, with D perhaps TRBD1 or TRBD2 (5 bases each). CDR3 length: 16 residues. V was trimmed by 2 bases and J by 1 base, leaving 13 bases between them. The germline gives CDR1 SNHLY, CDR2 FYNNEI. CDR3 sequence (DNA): TGTGCCAGCAGTGAATGGGGCGGTAGCGGCACAGATACGCAGTATTTT. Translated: CASSEWGGSGTDTQYF.